Following are 32 T cell receptor beta chains from one sample sequenced in a study of breast tumors, draining lymph nodes, adjacent tissues. TCRdb called the multiplex PCR reads again in MiXCR, with one record for every CDR3 protein. The sample shows over 15,000 distinct CDR3 sequences, about two thirds of them seen only once. The sequenced sample was tumor-adjacent breast tissue. These receptors originate from a female donor with breast cancer. Some clones in this sample may be carry-over from other donors' samples.

The table lists this clonotype with many counts. The chain joins TRBV6-5 to TRBJ2-5, with 12 bases fitting TRBD1. The length of the CDR3 is 16 residues. V shed 2 bases and J 7 bases; nucleotides not matched to a gene: 8. Germline V gene lookup returns CDR1 MNHEY and CDR2 SVGAGI. The CDR3 reads CASSYTPGQGAGTQYF. The CDR3, as DNA: TGTGCCAGCAGTTACACTCCGGGACAGGGGGCCGGGACCCAGTACTTC.

By frequency in the sample, this clonotype is large. The J gene is TRBJ1-6, the V gene TRBV20-1; 8 bases agree with TRBD1. Per the germline V gene, CDR1 is DFQATT and CDR2 is SNEGSKA (reference sequence). The CDR3 sequence is 16 residues long. V was clipped by 3 bases and J by 8 bases; unmatched bases: 12. In DNA, the CDR3 is TGCAGTGCTAGGGCAGGGGGCGGTTTGGGGCATTCACCCCTCCACTTT. Translated: CSARAGGGLGHSPLHF.

The rearrangement uses TRBV11-2 and TRBJ2-3, with unresolved D. Deletions cut 3 bases from V and 4 bases from J, with 17 bases between. This CDR3 is built from 16 residues. The germline V gene encodes CDR1 SGHAT and CDR2 FQNNGV. The CDR3 sequence: CASSFFGGIPPDTQYF. The CDR3 DNA reads TGTGCCAGCAGCTTCTTCGGCGGAATCCCACCAGATACGCAGTATTTT.

This clonotype was seen ten or more times. This may arise from a read error, as a much more abundant clone is one base away. The chain is built from TRBV12-3 or TRBV12-4 and TRBJ2-2, with 8 positions matching TRBD1. The V segment lost 3 bases and the J segment 6 bases; nucleotides outside the gene matches: 3. This CDR3 contains 14 residues. This chain's CDR3 is CASSFTGGAGELFF. In DNA, the CDR3 is TGTGCCAGCAGTTTCACAGGGGGAGCCGGGGAGCTGTTTTTT.

This clonotype was picked up one time. V usage is TRBV2 and J usage is TRBJ2-1; D remains ambiguous. Germline loops: CDR1 SNHLY, CDR2 FYNNEI. V was pared by 4 bases and J by 9 bases, with 7 bases between. This CDR3 contains 11 residues. The CDR3, as DNA: TGTGCCAGCAGTGTAATGAGTGAGCAGTTCTTC. Protein: CASSVMSEQFF.

This clonotype was found many times. This rearrangement joins TRBV6-5 to TRBJ2-4; 10 nucleotides match TRBD2. The V segment lost 8 bases and the J segment 8 bases; nucleotides outside the gene matches: 6. Germline CDR1 MNHEY, CDR2 SVGAGI. This CDR3 region has 13 residues. In nucleotides, the CDR3 is TGTGCCAGCTCCCGGACTAGCGGAGACATTCAGTACTTC. Its protein product is CASSRTSGDIQYF.

The V call is TRBV18, the J call TRBJ1-4; tentative D call: TRBD1 (5 bases). CDR3 size: 15 residues. The germline gives CDR1 KGHSH, CDR2 LQKENI. The ends were cut back, 0 bases at V and 8 bases at J, with 13 bases in the middle. In nucleotides, the CDR3 is TGTGCCAGCTCACCACCGGGCGGAGGGGAGGAAAAACTGTTTTTT. Protein sequence: CASSPPGGGEEKLFF.

The genes are TRBV24-1 and TRBJ2-1; 9 bases align to TRBD2. Germline CDR1 and CDR2: KGHDR and SFDVKD. There are 17 residues in the CDR3. J gave up 8 bases and V 6 bases, and 16 bases lay outside the gene matches. CDR3 amino acids: CATSSPPRTSVGDEQFF. CDR3 nucleotide sequence: TGTGCCACCAGTTCTCCACCCCGGACTAGCGTGGGCGATGAGCAGTTCTTC.

The chain links TRBV7-3 to TRBJ2-5; D remains ambiguous. The ends were cut back, 2 bases at V and 5 bases at J, with 9 bases in the middle. CDR3 size: 13 residues. Germline V gives CDR1 SGHTA, CDR2 FQGTGA. The CDR3: CASSLRRSETQYF. CDR3 nucleotide sequence: TGTGCCAGCAGCTTACGTAGGTCCGAGACCCAGTACTTC.

Sample share makes this clonotype medium-sized. This rearrangement joins TRBV6-5 to TRBJ2-2; perhaps TRBD1 as D (6 bases). The CDR3 covers 15 residues. Germline V CDR1 and CDR2: MNHEY, SVGAGI. With 6 bases removed from V and 5 bases from J, the gap between germline ends came to 16 bases. CDR3 residues: CASSYKITGTGELFF. The DNA for the CDR3 is TGTGCCAGCAGCTACAAGATCACAGGGACCGGGGAGCTGTTTTTT.

This clonotype has a count of ten or more. The chain has TRBV28 and TRBJ1-2; D is perhaps TRBD1 (5 bases). The CDR3 length is 17 residues. CDR1 is MDHEN, CDR2 SYDVKM, per germline. With 3 bases removed from V and 0 bases from J, the gap between germline ends came to 17 bases. CDR3 DNA sequence: TGTGCCAGCAGTTTTTCGCAGGGTGTACGGTCTAACTATGGCTACACCTTC. Its protein is CASSFSQGVRSNYGYTF.

This clonotype was seen just once. CDR3 loop: CASNRGGQTDTQYF. CDR3 coding DNA: TGTGCCAGCAACCGGGGGGGCCAAACAGATACGCAGTATTTT. This chain joins TRBV6-6 and TRBJ2-3, with 8 bases aligning to TRBD2. The germline CDR1 and CDR2 sequences are MNHNY and SVGAGI (reference sequence). This CDR3 comprises 14 residues. V shed 7 bases, J shed 3 bases, and the junction held 6 bases outside the gene matches.

The genes are TRBV7-3 and TRBJ2-1; 12 nucleotides line up with TRBD2. The CDR3 extends over 17 amino acids. Per germline, CDR1 SGHTA and CDR2 FQGTGA. V shed 2 bases, J shed 4 bases, and the junction held 6 bases outside the gene matches. CDR3 nucleotides: TGTGCCAGCAGCTTAGCGACTAGCGGGGGAGTTTACAATGAGCAGTTCTTC. Translation gives CASSLATSGGVYNEQFF.

The V and J genes are TRBV29-1 and TRBJ1-5, with D possibly being TRBD1 (5 bases). The CDR3 extends over 16 amino acids. Germline lookup yields CDR1 SQVTM and CDR2 ANQGSEA. V gave up 0 bases and J gave up 9 bases, with 21 bases separating them. For the CDR3, the DNA is TGCAGCGTTGAAGATCTCAGGACACCGGACGAGAGGCCCCAGCATTTT. It translates to CSVEDLRTPDERPQHF.

By share, this clonotype ranks as medium-sized. This rearrangement joins TRBV11-2 to TRBJ2-2; 7 bases map to TRBD1. Looked up from germline, CDR1 is SGHAT and CDR2 is FQNNGV. With 1 base clipped from V and 0 bases from J, the junction kept 2 bases outside the gene matches. CDR3 length: 16 amino acids. CDR3 sequence reads: CASSLVGTANTGELFF. The CDR3 DNA reads as TGTGCCAGCAGCTTAGTGGGGACAGCGAACACCGGGGAGCTGTTTTTT.

The V and J genes are TRBV29-1 and TRBJ2-5; 9 bases are shared with TRBD1. Germline trimming cut 6 bases from V and 5 bases from J; bases unmatched to any gene: 7. The CDR3 loop spans 13 amino acids. CDR1 and CDR2 (germline): SQVTM, ANQGSEA. The CDR3 sequence: CSVHRGPGETQYF. The CDR3 DNA is TGCAGCGTGCACAGGGGGCCTGGGGAGACCCAGTACTTC.

This clonotype was recorded at least ten times. The chain has TRBV6-6 and TRBJ1-2; TRBD1 might be the D (5 bases). Germline V gene data show CDR1 as MNHNY and CDR2 as SVGAGI (reference sequence). This CDR3 region has 15 residues. V lost 0 bases and J 3 bases, leaving 11 bases between the germline ends. The CDR3 sequence is CASSYSRGTYYGYTF. The CDR3 DNA follows: TGTGCCAGCAGTTACTCGAGAGGGACTTACTATGGCTACACCTTC.

This clonotype is termed medium-sized. The chain is built from TRBV5-1 and TRBJ2-7, with 12 bases that match TRBD2. CDR3 length equals 15 residues. The V gene's germline CDR1 is SGHRS and CDR2 YFSETQ. V shed 4 bases, J shed 3 bases, and the junction held 5 bases outside the gene matches. The DNA for the CDR3 is TGCGCCAGCAGCCCGACTAGCGGGGGTATCTACGAGCAGTACTTC. It specifies CASSPTSGGIYEQYF.

This chain links TRBV20-1 with TRBJ1-6; D call uncertain. The CDR3 has 15 amino acids. V lost 2 bases and J 0 bases, leaving 8 bases between the germline ends. From germline, CDR1 is DFQATT and CDR2 SNEGSKA (reference sequence). CDR3 nucleotide sequence: TGCAGTGCTAGACGGCGTAGCTCCTATAATTCACCCCTCCACTTT. Its protein product is CSARRRSSYNSPLHF.

This chain links TRBV2 with TRBJ1-3, with a tentative D call TRBD1 (6 bases). V shed 4 bases and J shed 0 bases, with 10 bases lying between them. Germline V gene sequence: CDR1 SNHLY, CDR2 FYNNEI. The CDR3 covers 15 residues. In DNA, the CDR3 is TGTGCCAGCAGTGGACAGGTAATCTCTGGAAACACCATATATTTT. Residues: CASSGQVISGNTIYF.

The chain couples TRBV2 to TRBJ1-6; D remains ambiguous. Germline V gives CDR1 SNHLY, CDR2 FYNNEI. CDR3 size: 19 residues. The germline V and J ends were trimmed by 1 base and 6 bases, with 22 bases remaining between them. CDR3 in DNA: TGTGCCAGCAGTGAAGGGTTGGGTAGAACGATAACCCTTAATTCACCCCTCCACTTT. This translates into CASSEGLGRTITLNSPLHF.

This clonotype was recorded many times. This chain connects TRBV7-2 to TRBJ2-7; D tentatively reads TRBD1 or TRBD2 (6 bases each). Per germline, CDR1 SGHTA and CDR2 FQGNSA. The CDR3 extends over 20 amino acids. V dropped 2 bases and J dropped 1 base, with 27 bases sitting between them. The CDR3 nucleotides read TGTGCCAGCAGCTTAAATCTCCAGGACAGAGAAGGACTACCTTCCTACGAGCAGTACTTC. Its translation is CASSLNLQDREGLPSYEQYF.

This chain connects TRBV7-9 to TRBJ1-2; D unclear. Germline-derived CDR1 and CDR2 are SEHNR and FQNEAQ (reference sequence). V was cut by 4 bases and J by 8 bases, with 14 bases left in between. The CDR3 is made up of 13 amino acids. The CDR3 DNA is TGTGCCAGCAGCTACGGACGCTCCGGAGGCTACACCTTC. As protein: CASSYGRSGGYTF. Together with reference TRBV7-9 and TRBJ1-2, the CDR3 gives the full variable domain: DTGVSQNPRHKITKRGQNVTFRCDPISEHNRLYWYRQTLGQGPEFLTYFQNEAQLEKSRLLSDRFSAERPKGSFSTLEIQRTEQGDSAMYLCASSYGRSGGYTFGSGTRLTVV.

This clonotype occurred many times. V is TRBV3-1 and J is TRBJ2-1, with 10 positions matching TRBD2. The CDR3 consists of 14 residues. The germline gives CDR1 LGHDT, CDR2 YNNKEL (reference sequence). V trimming: 6 bases; J trimming: 2 bases; junction bases outside the gene matches: 1. The DNA for the CDR3 is TGTGCCAGCAGAACTAGCGGGGCCTACAATGAGCAGTTCTTC. Translation gives CASRTSGAYNEQFF.

V and J are TRBV3-1 and TRBJ2-7; D is unresolved. The V end was cut by 3 bases, the J end by 12 bases, with 21 bases between. The CDR3 extends over 14 amino acids. The germline CDR1 and CDR2 sequences are LGHDT and YNNKEL (reference sequence). For the CDR3, the DNA is TGTGCCAGCAGCCATGTAAATTTCGGGTCAGAAAGGTACTTC. This sequence encodes CASSHVNFGSERYF.

In this sample, this clonotype turned up many times. A much larger clone lies a single base off, so this may be a read error. The CDR3 loop is CASSRARTAPFSGYTF. Written as DNA, the CDR3 is TGTGCCAGCAGCCGAGCCCGCACAGCGCCCTTTTCTGGCTACACCTTC. V is TRBV11-2 and J is TRBJ1-2; D call uncertain. The CDR3 has 16 amino acids. Per the germline V gene, CDR1 is SGHAT and CDR2 is FQNNGV. The V end was cut by 5 bases, the J end by 7 bases, with 23 bases between.

By sample fraction, this clonotype is medium-sized. The chain carries TRBV7-8 and TRBJ1-6; D is unclear. CDR1 and CDR2 from the germline V gene are SGHVS and FQNEAQ. Deletions cut 1 base from V and 4 bases from J, with 14 bases between. The CDR3 is made up of 17 amino acids. The CDR3 region has the DNA TGTGCCAGCAGCTTAGGTCAGGTCAAGGCTTATAATTCACCCCTCCACTTT. Residues: CASSLGQVKAYNSPLHF.

With respect to this clonotype: Since a much larger clone is just one base distant, this may be a read error. The V gene is TRBV5-5, the J gene TRBJ2-7; D not resolved. Trimming cost V 4 bases and J 9 bases, with 14 bases left between them. In germline, CDR1 is SGHKS, CDR2 YYEKEE (reference sequence). The CDR3 covers 12 residues. The CDR3 DNA reads as TGTGCCAGCAGCCCGGACGTCGCCGGGCAGTACTTC. Amino acid sequence: CASSPDVAGQYF.

This clonotype is categorized as medium-sized. The V gene is TRBV6-1, the J gene TRBJ2-7, with a tentative D call TRBD2 (6 bases). Trimming cost V 8 bases and J 3 bases, with 8 bases left between them. The CDR3 sequence is 11 residues long. Germline V gene data show CDR1 as MNHNS and CDR2 as SASEGT. CDR3 loop: CASGGNYEQYV. The CDR3 DNA reads TGTGCCAGCGGGGGGAACTACGAGCAGTACGTC.

This rearrangement joins TRBV7-8 to TRBJ2-7, with D perhaps TRBD2 (5 bases). Between the trimmed V and J ends, which lost 1 base and 2 bases, there was a span of 9 bases. The CDR3 runs to 14 residues. Germline CDR1 and CDR2: SGHVS and FQNEAQ. DNA for the CDR3: TGTGCCAGCAGCTTAGGACTACCACCCTACGAGCAGTACGTC. It encodes CASSLGLPPYEQYV.

This chain joins TRBV12-3 or TRBV12-4 and TRBJ1-2; a possible D gene is TRBD1 (5 bases). The CDR3 length is 15 residues. Trimming pared 3 bases from V and 3 bases from J, leaving 14 bases between. CDR3 sequence reads: CASSLGTRKDYGYTF. CDR3 sequence (DNA): TGTGCCAGCAGTTTGGGGACCCGGAAGGACTATGGCTACACCTTC.

In its sample, this clonotype is medium-sized. The chain is built from TRBV4-2 and TRBJ2-1, with 8 bases lining up with TRBD2. This CDR3 contains 15 residues. V lost 3 bases and J lost 4; bases outside the gene matches: 5. In germline, CDR1 is LGHNA, CDR2 YNFKEQ. Here the CDR3 DNA reads TGTGCCAGCAGCCATGGCGGGGGGCAGTACAATGAGCAGTTCTTC. Protein: CASSHGGGQYNEQFF.